A selection of T cell receptor beta chains follows, all from one sample in a study of Ad26.COV2.S vaccination and SARS-CoV-2 variants. TCRdb's copy holds only in-frame clones and misses some; the assay was immunoSEQ multiplex PCR. The sample carries about 350,000 clones, about 88% recorded once. The sample consisted of peripheral blood, taken in a trial of Ad26.COV2.S vaccine versus placebo. All receptors come from a person between 18 and 65 years old who received the Ad26.COV2.S COVID-19 vaccine or a placebo. Each CDR3 is given with its conserved first and last residue. Fields, in order: D gene, clone size, J gene, V gene, CDR3 DNA, CDR3 protein. A D gene is named only where the DNA matches it firmly. Part of the rows lack a size; the others show once, few, many or a class for expanded clones.

>TRBD1|NA|TRBJ1-4|TRBV27
TGTGCCAGCAGTACCTACAGGGGGCGAGGTGAAAAACTGTTTTTT
CASSTYRGRGEKLFF
>TRBD2|NA|TRBJ2-3|TRBV7-9
TGTGCCAGCAGCTTACTAGCGGGAGGGTTAGATACGCAGTATTTT
CASSLLAGGLDTQYF
>TRBD2|NA|TRBJ2-1|TRBV9
TGTGCCAGCAGCGTAGGAGGGACTAGCGGGGTGTATGAGCAGTTCTTC
CASSVGGTSGVYEQFF
>TRBD2|NA|TRBJ2-1|TRBV5-1
TGCGCCAGCAGCGGGGGACTAGCGGACAATGAGCAGTTCTTC
CASSGGLADNEQFF
>TRBD1|NA|TRBJ1-5|TRBV19
TGTGCCAGTCACAGCACAGGGGGCCTCGAAGGTCAGCCCCAGCATTTT
CASHSTGGLEGQPQHF
>NA|NA|TRBJ2-1|TRBV7-3
TGTGCCAGCAGCAACGGCAGATCCCCCTACAATGAGCAGTTCTTC
CASSNGRSPYNEQFF
>NA|NA|TRBJ2-3|TRBV7-6
TGTGCCAGCAGCTTAGACGCTGACACAGATACGCAGTATTTT
CASSLDADTDTQYF
>NA|NA|TRBJ2-7|TRBV5-4
TGTGCCAGCAGCTTGGGGGCGGACTCCTACGAGCAGTACTTC
CASSLGADSYEQYF
>NA|NA|TRBJ2-6|TRBV5-1
TGCGCCAGCAGCTTGGCCGGCACTGGGGCCAACGTCCTGACTTTC
CASSLAGTGANVLTF
>TRBD1|NA|TRBJ2-5|TRBV2
TGTGCCAGCAGGGCAAGACAGGGGGCCCGGGGGGAGACCCAGTACTTC
CASRARQGARGETQYF
>TRBD1|NA|TRBJ2-4|TRBV14
TGTGCCAGCAGCCAGACACAGGGGGCAAAAAACATTCAGTACTTC
CASSQTQGAKNIQYF
>NA|NA|TRBJ1-1|TRBV6-5
TGTGCCATTCCCACCGGACTGATTTACACTGAAGCTTTCTTT
CAIPTGLIYTEAFF
>TRBD2|NA|TRBJ2-7|TRBV27
TGTGCCAGCAGTTTATCTAGCGGGAGGGACTACGAGCAGTACTTC
CASSLSSGRDYEQYF
>NA|NA|TRBJ1-6|TRBV10-3
TGTGCCATCAGTGAGTCCCCCGAGACAGCATCACCCCTCCACTTT
CAISESPETASPLHF
>TRBD2|NA|TRBJ2-7|TRBV27
TGTGCCAGCAGACCGGGGACTAGCGGGAGCGTGAACGAGCAGTACTTC
CASRPGTSGSVNEQYF
>NA|NA|TRBJ1-1|TRBV27
TGTGCCAGCAGTTTAGGGCAGAACACTGAAGCTTTCTTT
CASSLGQNTEAFF
>TRBD1|NA|TRBJ2-2|TRBV5-1
TGCGCCAGCAGCCTCGGGACAGGGTACACCGGGGAGCTGTTTTTT
CASSLGTGYTGELFF
>NA|NA|TRBJ2-6|TRBV5-1
TGCGCCAGCACCCACATCGCAGGGGTCGGGGCCAACGTCCTGACTTTC
CASTHIAGVGANVLTF
>NA|NA|TRBJ2-1|TRBV10-3
TGTGCCATCAGTCCGGGACTGACATACAATGAGCAGTTCTTC
CAISPGLTYNEQFF
>NA|once|TRBJ2-5|TRBV19
TGTGCCAGTAGGGGGGGGACACTAGAGACCCAGTACTTC
CASRGGTLETQYF
>NA|NA|TRBJ2-7|TRBV19
TGTGCCAGTAGTATGAGTGGCAGAAACTACGAGCAGTACTTC
CASSMSGRNYEQYF
>TRBD1|NA|TRBJ2-1|TRBV19
TGTGCCAGTAGTGGGGACAGGGGGATCTACAATGAGCAGTTCTTC
CASSGDRGIYNEQFF